The clone carrying this T cell receptor (beta chain) has a handful of counts. Its target is not known. The sample comes from a study of shared clonotypes between healthy human individuals. The wider study: Serving as donors were two women and a few men, whose ages spanned 18 to 49. Study results and caveats: Among donors, clonotype sharing was expected to be affected by sequencing depth.

TCRdb's table, derived via immunoSEQ multiplex PCR, lists solely in-frame clones and lacks some. This sample yields around 700,000 clones, of which about 74% are seen a single time; over 1.5% belongs to the top ten. The study drew its donors from healthy HIV-negative adults without recent acute infections or vaccinations. The CDR3 consists of 16 residues. The ends were cut back, 5 bases at V and 6 bases at J, with 20 bases in the middle. Looked up from germline, CDR1 is SGHTA and CDR2 is FQGNSA. This chain uses TRBV7-2 with TRBJ1-5, with D tentatively TRBD1 (5 bases). Sequencing input: memory CD4+ T cells sorted from blood. This sample's subset: CD45RA-negative fraction. The receptor was derived from a woman aged 25 to 39 in good health. DNA for the CDR3: TGTGCCAGCAGCCTCCAGCCACAGGTTTCGGGTCAGCCCCAGCATTTT. Translating it yields CASSLQPQVSGQPQHF.